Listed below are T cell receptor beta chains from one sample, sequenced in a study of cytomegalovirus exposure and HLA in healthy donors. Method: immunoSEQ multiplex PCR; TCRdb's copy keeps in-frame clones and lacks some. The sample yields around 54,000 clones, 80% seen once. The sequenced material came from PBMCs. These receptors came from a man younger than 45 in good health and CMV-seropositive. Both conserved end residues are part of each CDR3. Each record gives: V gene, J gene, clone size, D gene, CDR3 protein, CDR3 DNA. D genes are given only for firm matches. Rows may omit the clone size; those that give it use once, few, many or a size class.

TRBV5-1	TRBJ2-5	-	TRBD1	CASSLGQGLEETQYF	TGCGCCAGCAGCTTGGGACAGGGTTTGGAAGAGACCCAGTACTTC
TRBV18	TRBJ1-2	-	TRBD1	CASSPQGTGFGGYTF	TGTGCCAGCTCACCACAAGGGACAGGGTTTGGGGGCTACACCTTC
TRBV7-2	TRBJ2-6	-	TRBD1	CASSWTRQGVNVLTF	TGTGCCAGCAGCTGGACGAGACAGGGGGTCAACGTCCTGACTTTC
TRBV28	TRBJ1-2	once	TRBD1	CASWDRDRGYTF	TGTGCCAGCTGGGACAGGGATCGTGGCTACACCTTC
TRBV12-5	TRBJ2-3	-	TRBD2	CASGLAGGPDTQYF	TGTGCTAGTGGTCTAGCGGGGGGGCCAGATACGCAGTATTTT
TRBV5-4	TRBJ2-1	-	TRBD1	CASSSRDRGPYNEQFF	TGTGCCAGCAGCTCAAGGGACAGGGGACCCTACAATGAGCAGTTCTTC
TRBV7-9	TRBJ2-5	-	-	CASSTGVKQETQYF	TGTGCCAGCAGTACGGGGGTCAAACAAGAGACCCAGTACTTC
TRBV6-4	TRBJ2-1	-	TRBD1	CASSDGTGPYNEQFF	TGTGCCAGCAGTGACGGGACAGGGCCATACAATGAGCAGTTCTTC
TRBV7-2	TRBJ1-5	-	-	CASSLAGQLNQPQHF	TGTGCCAGCAGCTTAGCGGGGCAGCTAAATCAGCCCCAGCATTTT
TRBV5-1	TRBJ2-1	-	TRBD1	CASSLDWGTGWVSYNEQFF	TGCGCCAGCAGCTTGGATTGGGGGACAGGGTGGGTGTCCTACAATGAGCAGTTCTTC
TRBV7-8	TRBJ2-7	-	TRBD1	CASSLAGQGYEQYF	TGTGCCAGCAGCTTAGCGGGACAGGGGTACGAGCAGTACTTC
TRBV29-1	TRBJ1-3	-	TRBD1	CSARGKAGNTIYF	TGCAGCGCCAGGGGGAAGGCTGGAAACACCATATATTTT
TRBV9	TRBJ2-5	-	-	CASSPRGSLFAETQYF	TGTGCCAGCAGCCCCCGGGGTTCTCTTTTTGCGGAGACCCAGTACTTC
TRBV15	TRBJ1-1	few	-	CATSKIRGVNTEAFF	TGTGCCACCAGCAAGATCAGGGGAGTGAACACTGAAGCTTTCTTT
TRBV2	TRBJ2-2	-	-	CASRTGVAGELFF	TGTGCCAGCAGGACGGGGGTTGCCGGGGAGCTGTTTTTT
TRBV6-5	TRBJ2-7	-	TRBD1	CASSYKGASYEQYF	TGTGCCAGCAGTTACAAGGGGGCAAGCTACGAGCAGTACTTC
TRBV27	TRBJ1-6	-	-	CASSPLQNNSPLHF	TGTGCCAGCAGCCCCCTACAGAATAATTCACCCCTCCACTTT
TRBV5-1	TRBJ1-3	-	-	CASSLEPGTGNTIYF	TGCGCCAGCAGCTTGGAGCCCGGGACTGGAAACACCATATATTTT
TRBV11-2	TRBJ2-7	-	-	CASSFPHEQYF	TGTGCCAGCAGCTTCCCCCACGAGCAGTACTTC
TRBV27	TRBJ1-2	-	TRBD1	CASRPTGDYGYTF	TGTGCCAGCAGGCCTACAGGGGACTATGGCTACACCTTC
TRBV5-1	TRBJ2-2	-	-	CASSLRVDTGELFF	TGCGCCAGCAGCTTACGGGTCGACACCGGGGAGCTGTTTTTT
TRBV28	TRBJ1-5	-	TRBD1	CASSRTGPSQPQHF	TGTGCCAGCAGTCGGACAGGGCCCAGTCAGCCCCAGCATTTT
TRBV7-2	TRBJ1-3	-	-	CASSLAAPVSGNTIYF	TGTGCCAGCAGCTTAGCGGCCCCAGTCTCTGGAAACACCATATATTTT
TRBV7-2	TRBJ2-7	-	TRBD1	CASSLYSKGTGAFYEQYF	TGTGCCAGCAGCTTATATAGTAAAGGAACAGGGGCCTTCTACGAGCAGTACTTC
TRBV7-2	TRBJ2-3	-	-	CASSLVGGIDTQYF	TGTGCCAGCAGCTTAGTGGGGGGTATAGATACGCAGTATTTT
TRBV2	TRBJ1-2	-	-	CASLQPRPGYGYTF	TGTGCCAGCCTCCAGCCCCGACCGGGCTATGGCTACACCTTC
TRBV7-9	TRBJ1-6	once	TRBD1	CASSFLYNRDRGSPLHF	TGTGCCAGCAGCTTTCTATATAACCGGGACAGGGGATCACCCCTCCACTTT
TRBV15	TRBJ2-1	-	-	CATSTGNEQFF	TGTGCCACCAGCACGGGGAATGAGCAGTTCTTC
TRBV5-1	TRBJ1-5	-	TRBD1	CASSTGTGLGDQPQHF	TGCGCCAGCAGCACGGGGACAGGTTTGGGCGATCAGCCCCAGCATTTT
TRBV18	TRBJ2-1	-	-	CASSPPYGLYEQFF	TGTGCCAGCTCACCACCGTACGGGTTGTATGAGCAGTTCTTC
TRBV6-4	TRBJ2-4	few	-	CASSAKDSEIQYF	TGTGCCAGCAGTGCCAAGGACTCTGAAATTCAGTACTTC